Detailed here is one TCR beta chain. The clone's antigen remains unknown. Base qualities are not provided; no much larger clone lies one nucleotide away. The trial excluded patients who had a history of autoimmune disease or were on systemic immunosuppression. Peripheral blood for TCR sequencing was collected from all dose cohorts at baseline, on cycle 4 day 1, and on cycle 7 day 1. Samples were obtained from an open-label, multicenter, first-in-human phase I dose-escalation trial of ivuxolimab. The trial enrolled adults with locally advanced or metastatic head and neck squamous cell, hepatocellular, melanoma or renal cell carcinoma. Before TCR sequencing, CD4+ and CD8+ T cells were separately sorted from peripheral blood. This entry is derived from a study of OX40 agonist ivuxolimab in advanced cancers. About the study as a whole: Ivuxolimab was a fully human IgG2 agonistic monoclonal antibody targeting the costimulatory receptor OX40 (CD134). Partial responses occurred in three dose-escalation patients: two with cutaneous melanoma and one with hepatocellular carcinoma. Intravenous ivuxolimab was administered to patients every 2 weeks at six dose levels: 0.01, 0.1, 0.3, 1.5, 3 and 10 mg/kg. Patients were allowed to have had prior anti-PD-1, anti-PD-L1 or anti-CTLA-4 therapy, and 40% to 45% of the dose-escalation patients had been treated with checkpoint inhibitors. Among the roughly 52 dose-escalation patients, about 19 had hepatocellular carcinoma, roughly 15 melanoma, 9 renal cell carcinoma and 9 head and neck cancer. The paper covers the monotherapy dose-escalation part of the phase I ivuxolimab trial, which included N = 52 patients. The purpose of peripheral TCRbeta sequencing was to test whether ivuxolimab changed TCR sequence diversity and led to clonal T-cell expansion. A male proportion of about 79% and a mean age of approximately 61 years, ranging from about 20 to 80, were recorded for the dose-escalation cohort. Results and caveats for the whole study, not just this receptor: After ivuxolimab, expanded clones were on average more numerous among CD8+ T cells than among CD4+ T cells. In the 0.1-3.0 mg/kg groups, partial responders had among the lowest normalized peripheral clonal expansion, particularly in CD8+ T cells. Antigen specificity was not determined for the clonally expanded peripheral T cells. At doses of 0.1 to 3.0 mg/kg, clonal expansion of both CD4+ and CD8+ T cells in blood was seen between baseline and week 6. Low levels of normalized T-cell clonal expansion were also shown by some nonresponding patients.

From a lookup of the germline V gene, CDR1 and CDR2 are SNHLY and FYNNEI. Including the terminal cysteine and phenylalanine, the CDR3 comprises 14 residues. Solely the CDR3 DNA is kept, with 42 bases framed from the first base. Trimming takes 6 bases from V and 2 bases from J, and the germline ends sit 14 bases apart. For sequencing of the TCRbeta CDR3 region, genomic DNA was extracted from the sorted cells. The immunoSEQ Assay was used to sequence the TCRbeta CDR3 regions. TCRdb provides this immuneACCESS table in a form limited to in-frame rearrangements. Some clones are lacking; in checked studies, under half of them reflect an unresolved V gene, and why the rest are absent is not known. The sample table records tens of thousands of clones; approximately 79% of these occur just once. The ten largest clonotypes hold over 5% of the sample.

The receptor was isolated from an adult with an advanced solid tumor such as melanoma, head and neck, liver or kidney cancer. Recombination connected TRBV2 to TRBJ2-7; there is no confident call for the D gene. This sample comprised CD4+ or CD8+ T cells sorted from blood, obtained in a trial of the OX40 agonist ivuxolimab. The CDR3 in this case is CASRPPRKPYEQYF. The nucleotide sequence reads as follows: TGTGCCAGCAGACCCCCAAGGAAGCCCTACGAGCAGTACTTC.